Sequencing of this T cell receptor beta chain was carried out in a study of OX40 agonist ivuxolimab in advanced cancers. The CDR3 runs 17 residues. The germline V gene encodes CDR1 KGHSH and CDR2 LQKENI. Losses at the gene ends were 0 bases for V and 2 bases for J; bases not matched to a gene: 8. TCRdb's table, derived via immunoSEQ multiplex PCR, lists solely in-frame clones and lacks some. The sample holds about 69,000 clones, 80% to 85% seen once. Sequences were derived from CD4+ or CD8+ T cells sorted from blood, sampled in a trial of the OX40 agonist ivuxolimab. The sequence came from an adult with an advanced solid tumor such as melanoma, head and neck, liver or kidney cancer. The rearrangement uses TRBV18 and TRBJ2-5, with 8 bases aligning to TRBD2. This CDR3 is CASSPPGLVAGQETQYF. The DNA for the CDR3 is TGTGCCAGCTCACCACCGGGACTAGTAGCCGGACAAGAGACCCAGTACTTC. The entire variable domain, with the rest obtained from reference TRBV18 and TRBJ2-5, is as follows: NAGVMQNPRHLVRRRGQEARLRCSPMKGHSHVYWYRQLPEEGLKFMVYLQKENIIDESGMPKERFSAEFPKEGPSILRIQQVVRGDSAAYFCASSPPGLVAGQETQYFGPGTRLLVL.